Following are 6 T cell receptor beta chains from one sample sequenced in a study of beta chain features in type 1 diabetes listed by TCRdb under 2018. Libraries came from the immunoSEQ multiplex PCR assay. The entire isolated RNA was reverse transcribed using the High Capacity cDNA Reverse Transcription Kit, and thus expressed TCRB transcripts were sequenced. TCRdb carries this immuneACCESS record with in-frame sequences only. Its versions omit some clonotypes, under half of them owing to an unresolved V gene in the studies checked, with the rest unexplained. The sample includes 850,000 to 900,000 clones, with roughly 17% observed a single time. In total, the top ten clones hold 0.023% of the sample. The material sequenced was naive CD4+ T cells from blood. The cell subset or site label for this specimen denotes: true naive CD4+ T cells. These receptors came from a young woman in good health.

This sequence joins TRBV6-5 and TRBJ2-5; D perhaps matches TRBD1 (5 bases). The DNA end is more similar to TRBJ2-7, so the J call may be wrong. Per germline, CDR1 MNHEY and CDR2 SVGAGI. CDR3 length: 16 amino acids. The CDR3 bases are TGTGCCAGCAGTTACCTCGCCAGACAGAGGACCTACGAGCAGTACTTC. Translating gives CASSYLARQRTYEQYF.

This clone was detected only a few times. This chain joins TRBV18 and TRBJ2-5; D possibly corresponds to TRBD2 (5 bases). Germline V gene sequence: CDR1 KGHSH, CDR2 LQKENI. Trimming removed 5 bases at V and 2 bases at J, with 12 bases between. This CDR3 is 14 amino acids long. The CDR3 DNA is TGTGCCAGCTCAACCAAAGGAGGACAAGAGACCCAGTACTTC. As protein: CASSTKGGQETQYF.

Written as DNA, the CDR3 is TGTGCCAGCCCACCTCCGGGCACAAACACAGATACGCAGTATTTT. Encoded protein: CASPPPGTNTDTQYF. The chain combines TRBV28 with TRBJ2-3; D gene uncertain. V lost 8 bases to trimming and J lost 2 bases, with 17 bases between them. Germline-derived CDR1 and CDR2 are MDHEN and SYDVKM. This CDR3 has 15 amino acids.

Only a few counts were recorded for this clone. This rearrangement joins TRBV6-5 to TRBJ2-1; D is uncertain. In germline, CDR1 is MNHEY, CDR2 SVGAGI. The V gene lost 0 bases and the J gene lost 3 bases, with 6 bases spanning the gap. The CDR3 has 14 amino acids. This CDR3 reads CASSYSSVYNEQFF. The CDR3 DNA reads TGTGCCAGCAGTTACTCGAGTGTCTACAATGAGCAGTTCTTC.

This clone occurred a few times. The chain combines TRBV23-1 with TRBJ2-5, with unresolved D. TRBV23-1 is annotated as an ORF whose role is uncertain. V lost 7 bases to trimming and J lost 5 bases, with 11 bases between them. The CDR3 totals 12 residues. The CDR3 loop reads CASNKGRETQYF. In nucleotides, the CDR3 is TGCGCCAGCAACAAAGGCCGTGAGACCCAGTACTTC.

This clone was counted a few times. The chain uses TRBV19 and TRBJ1-1, with 10 nucleotides matching TRBD1. After removal of 2 bases from V and 1 base from J, the junction contained 4 bases not matched to a gene. The CDR3 totals 16 residues. Germline V lookup: CDR1 LNHDA, CDR2 SQIVND (reference sequence). CDR3 loop: CASSIRQGARNTEAFF. CDR3 DNA: TGTGCCAGTAGTATAAGACAGGGGGCCCGGAACACTGAAGCTTTCTTT.